The 4 T cell receptor beta chains reported below all come from one sample, sequenced in a study of blood T cell repertoires in COVID-19. This table comes from immunoSEQ multiplex PCR, and its TCRdb copy is limited to in-frame clones, with some not included. The repertoire has 380,000 or so clones, around nine tenths of them found once; the top ten carry around 7.4%. Sequenced sample: peripheral blood. These receptors were taken from a woman aged 60 to 75 with COVID-19, enrolled during active disease.

The V gene is TRBV9, the J gene TRBJ2-2; D call uncertain. The CDR3 is 14 residues long. The germline gives CDR1 SGDLS, CDR2 YYNGEE. V lost 3 bases and J lost 0, with 6 bases in between. The CDR3 sequence: CASSAPSNTGELFF. CDR3 in DNA: TGTGCCAGCAGCGCCCCCTCGAACACCGGGGAGCTGTTTTTT.

V usage is TRBV7-2 and J usage is TRBJ2-5; 7 bases align to TRBD1. CDR3 length: 14 residues. The germline CDR1 and CDR2 sequences are SGHTA and FQGNSA. Losses at the gene ends were 5 bases for V and 5 bases for J; bases not matched to a gene: 8. CDR3 in amino acids: CASSPGQSKETQYF. The CDR3 nucleotides are TGTGCCAGCAGCCCGGGACAGTCCAAGGAGACCCAGTACTTC.

The rearrangement uses TRBV27 and TRBJ2-1; D is possibly TRBD1 (5 bases). Between the trimmed V and J ends, which lost 4 bases and 5 bases, there was a span of 15 bases. Germline V gene data show CDR1 as MNHEY and CDR2 as SMNVEV (reference sequence). CDR3 length: 15 residues. For the CDR3, the DNA is TGTGCCAGCAGTTACCTCGGCAGGGTACACAATGAGCAGTTCTTC. As protein: CASSYLGRVHNEQFF.

The chain links TRBV19 to TRBJ2-2, with 9 bases aligning to TRBD1. V dropped 7 bases and J dropped 5; count of bases not matched to a gene: 5. The CDR3 contains 14 residues. Germline CDR1 and CDR2: LNHDA and SQIVND (reference sequence). CDR3 residues: CASKAGTGTGELFF. DNA of the CDR3: TGTGCCAGTAAAGCCGGGACAGGGACCGGGGAGCTGTTTTTT. The variable domain in full, completed from reference TRBV19 and TRBJ2-2, reads DGGITQSPKYLFRKEGQNVTLSCEQNLNHDAMYWYRQDPGQGLRLIYYSQIVNDFQKGDIAEGYSVSREKKESFPLTVTSAQKNPTAFYLCASKAGTGTGELFFGEGSRLTVL.